This TCR beta chain was profiled in a study of blood T cell repertoires in COVID-19. Study-wide context: Recovered status in Cohort 3 required two negative PCRs, clearance, or symptom resolution.

Individuals aged about 18 to 95 years were recruited from around 22 US areas. Donors were grouped by their self-reported clinical history. The V end lost 0 bases, the J end lost 0 bases, and 9 bases lay between the germline ends. Germline CDR1 is LGHNA and CDR2 is YSLEER. The CDR3 runs to 16 residues. TCRdb's table, derived via immunoSEQ multiplex PCR, lists solely in-frame clones and lacks some. The sample has a few hundred thousand clones; around 90% are singletons. Sequencing used PBMCs or T cells enriched from blood (not recorded which). This clonotype was obtained from a woman aged 55-69 years in a cohort exposed to, infected with or recovered from COVID-19 (not recorded which). The chain recombines TRBV4-3 with TRBJ2-4; tentative D call: TRBD2 (6 bases). CDR3 region: CASSQEAAGAKNIQYF. CDR3 DNA sequence: TGCGCCAGCAGCCAAGAGGCAGCGGGAGCCAAAAACATTCAGTACTTC.